This TCR beta chain was documented in a study of early T cells in non-severe SARS-CoV-2 infection. Study as a whole: Bulk RNA taken from unsorted whole blood was sequenced, leaving chains unpaired.

This CDR3 is 16 amino acids long. Germline CDR1 and CDR2: ENHRY and SYGVKD. The V end lost 8 bases, the J end lost 3 bases, and 23 bases lay between the germline ends. Of note for this clonotype: Its antigen is undetermined.

Tagging with unique molecular identifiers was applied to individual cDNA molecules. TCRdb ran MiXCR on the 5' RACE reads and lists one entry per CDR3 protein. The table lists fewer than 30,000 distinct CDR3 sequences, 3.5% to 5.5% of them singletons, with approximately 15% in the top ten. Whole-study results and caveats: In VDJdb matching, anti-spike CD8 responses were favored while private and CD4 specificities went missing.

The specimen was whole blood. This chain joins TRBV10-3 and TRBJ2-7; D gene unclear. This TCR was recovered from an adult who was a healthcare worker with PCR-confirmed SARS-CoV-2 infection or an uninfected control (not recorded which). CDR3 sequence reads: CAIGSRAQLKVYEQYF. DNA for the CDR3: TGTGCCATCGGTTCTAGGGCCCAGTTAAAGGTCTACGAGCAGTACTTC.